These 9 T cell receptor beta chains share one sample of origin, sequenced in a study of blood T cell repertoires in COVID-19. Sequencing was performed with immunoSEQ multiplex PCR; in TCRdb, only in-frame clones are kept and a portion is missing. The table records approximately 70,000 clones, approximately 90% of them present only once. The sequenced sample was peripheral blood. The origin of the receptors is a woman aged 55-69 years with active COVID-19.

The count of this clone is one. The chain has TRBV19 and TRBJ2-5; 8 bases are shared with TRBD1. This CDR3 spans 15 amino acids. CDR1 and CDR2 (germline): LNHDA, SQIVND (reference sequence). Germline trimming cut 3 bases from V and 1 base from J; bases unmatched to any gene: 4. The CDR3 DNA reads TGTGCCAGTAGTATGAGAGGACAGGGCCAAGAGACCCAGTACTTC. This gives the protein CASSMRGQGQETQYF. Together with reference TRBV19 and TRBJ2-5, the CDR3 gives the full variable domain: DGGITQSPKYLFRKEGQNVTLSCEQNLNHDAMYWYRQDPGQGLRLIYYSQIVNDFQKGDIAEGYSVSREKKESFPLTVTSAQKNPTAFYLCASSMRGQGQETQYFGPGTRLLVL.

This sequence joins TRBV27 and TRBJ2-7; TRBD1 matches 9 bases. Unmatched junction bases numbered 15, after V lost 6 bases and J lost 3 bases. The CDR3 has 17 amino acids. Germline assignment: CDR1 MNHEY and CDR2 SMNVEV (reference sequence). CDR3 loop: CASRLTGGARFGYEQYF. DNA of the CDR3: TGTGCCAGCAGGTTGACAGGGGGTGCGAGGTTTGGCTACGAGCAGTACTTC.

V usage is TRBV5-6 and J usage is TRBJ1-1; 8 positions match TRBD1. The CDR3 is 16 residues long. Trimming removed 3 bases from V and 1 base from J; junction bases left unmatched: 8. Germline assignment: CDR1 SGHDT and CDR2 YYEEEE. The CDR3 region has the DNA TGTGCCAGCAGCTGGGCCACCGGGACAGGGAACACTGAAGCTTTCTTT. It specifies CASSWATGTGNTEAFF.

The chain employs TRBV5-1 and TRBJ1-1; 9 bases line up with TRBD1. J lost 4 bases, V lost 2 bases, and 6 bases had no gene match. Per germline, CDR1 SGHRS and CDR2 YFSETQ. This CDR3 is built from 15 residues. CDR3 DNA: TGCGCCAGCAGCTTTTCACAGGGGGCAAGCACTGAAGCTTTCTTT. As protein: CASSFSQGASTEAFF.

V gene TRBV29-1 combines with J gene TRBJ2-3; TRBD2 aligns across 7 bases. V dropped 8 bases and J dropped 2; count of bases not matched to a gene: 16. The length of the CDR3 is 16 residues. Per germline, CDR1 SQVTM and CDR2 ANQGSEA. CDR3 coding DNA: TGCAGCATTCGGGGAGGGGCTAGCGGATCCACAGATACGCAGTATTTT. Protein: CSIRGGASGSTDTQYF.

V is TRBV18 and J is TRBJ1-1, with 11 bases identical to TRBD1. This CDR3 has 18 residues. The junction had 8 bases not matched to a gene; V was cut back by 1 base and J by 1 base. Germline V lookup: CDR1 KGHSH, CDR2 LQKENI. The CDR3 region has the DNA TGTGCCAGCTCACCACGTACGCTAGGACAGGGGGCGAACACTGAAGCTTTCTTT. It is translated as CASSPRTLGQGANTEAFF.

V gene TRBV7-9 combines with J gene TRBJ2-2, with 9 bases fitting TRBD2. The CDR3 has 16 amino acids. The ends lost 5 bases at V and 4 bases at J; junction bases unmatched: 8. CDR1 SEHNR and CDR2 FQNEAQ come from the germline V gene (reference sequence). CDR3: CASSTQSGGLTGELFF. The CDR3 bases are TGTGCCAGCAGCACCCAAAGCGGGGGGCTCACCGGGGAGCTGTTTTTT.

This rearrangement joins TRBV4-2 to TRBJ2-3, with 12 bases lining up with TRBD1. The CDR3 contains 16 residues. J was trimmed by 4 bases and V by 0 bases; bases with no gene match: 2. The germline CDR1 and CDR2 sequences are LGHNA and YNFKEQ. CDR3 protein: CASSQDGTGGADTQYF. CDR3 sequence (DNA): TGTGCCAGCAGCCAAGATGGGACAGGGGGCGCAGATACGCAGTATTTT.

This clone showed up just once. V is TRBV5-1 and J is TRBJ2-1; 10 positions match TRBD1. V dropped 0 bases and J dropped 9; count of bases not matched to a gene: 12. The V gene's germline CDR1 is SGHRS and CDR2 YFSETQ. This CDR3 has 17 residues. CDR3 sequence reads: CASSLDRGTGEGIEQFF. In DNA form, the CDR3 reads TGCGCCAGCAGCTTGGATCGAGGGACAGGGGAGGGCATTGAGCAGTTCTTC.